This T cell receptor beta chain was obtained from a study of T cells after yellow fever vaccination. Trimming cost V 6 bases and J 3 bases, with 15 bases left between them. The V gene's germline CDR1 is MNHEY and CDR2 SVGAGI. The CDR3 length is 14 residues. This clonotype was counted many times. TCRdb re-called the 5' RACE reads through MiXCR, storing one row per CDR3 protein. The table includes about 12,000 distinct CDR3 sequences, 5.5% to 6% detected once. Sequences were derived from PBMCs, either bulk or a sorted T-cell subset (CD4+, CD8+, memory, or dextramer-sorted; not recorded which), sampled on the day of the yellow fever booster vaccination. The chain is built from TRBV6-5 and TRBJ2-7; a weak D match, TRBD1 (6 bases). This TCR came from a young man who received the YFV17D yellow fever vaccine. The CDR3 DNA sequence: TGTGCCAGCAGCCTCAACAGGGAGTTCTACGAGCAGTACTTC. It translates to CASSLNREFYEQYF.